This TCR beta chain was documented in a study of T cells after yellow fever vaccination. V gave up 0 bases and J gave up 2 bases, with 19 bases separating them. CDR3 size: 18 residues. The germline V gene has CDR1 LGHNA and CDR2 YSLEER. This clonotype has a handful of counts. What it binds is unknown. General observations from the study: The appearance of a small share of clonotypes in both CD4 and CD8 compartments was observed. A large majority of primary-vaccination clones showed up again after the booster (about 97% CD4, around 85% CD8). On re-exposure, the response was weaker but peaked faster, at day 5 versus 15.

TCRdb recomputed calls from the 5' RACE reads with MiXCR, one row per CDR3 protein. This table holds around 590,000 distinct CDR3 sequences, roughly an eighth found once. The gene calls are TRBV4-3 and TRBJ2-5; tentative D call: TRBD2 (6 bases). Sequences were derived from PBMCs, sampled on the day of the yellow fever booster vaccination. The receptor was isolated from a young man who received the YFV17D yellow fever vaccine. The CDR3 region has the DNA TGCGCCAGCAGCCAAGATACTCCTCGCGCGGGATATCAAGAGACCCAGTACTTC. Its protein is CASSQDTPRAGYQETQYF.